Below, 23 T cell receptor beta chains from the same sample are listed, as sequenced in a study of cytomegalovirus exposure and HLA in healthy donors. 13 Jbeta primers and 60 Vbeta primers were used for the PCR. This table comes from immunoSEQ multiplex PCR, and its TCRdb copy is limited to in-frame clones, with some not included. The ten top clones account for more than 5.5%, within a sample of about 88,000 clones. What was sequenced was PBMCs. The source of these receptors is a girl between 10 and 17 years old in good health and CMV-seropositive.

The chain joins TRBV19 to TRBJ1-1, with D tentatively TRBD1 (5 bases). The CDR3 extends over 17 amino acids. CDR1 is LNHDA and CDR2 is SQIVND in the germline V gene (reference sequence). Trimming removed 3 bases from V and 1 base from J, with 18 bases in between. The DNA for the CDR3 is TGTGCCAGTAGTATGCCGTTCGGGGGGACCAAGAACACTGAAGCTTTCTTT. Its translation: CASSMPFGGTKNTEAFF.

The J gene is TRBJ2-7, the V gene TRBV25-1; D is possibly TRBD1 (6 bases). Trimming left V 7 bases short and J 5 bases short, with 18 bases between. The CDR3 spans 14 residues. The germline V gene has CDR1 MGHDK and CDR2 SYGVNS. The CDR3, as DNA: TGTGCCAGCACCTCTACAGGGTATAGCCACGAGCAGTACTTC. As protein: CASTSTGYSHEQYF.

The chain recombines TRBV9 with TRBJ1-2, with D possibly matching TRBD1 (5 bases). Germline V gives CDR1 SGDLS, CDR2 YYNGEE. The V end lost 0 bases, the J end lost 3 bases, and 6 bases lay between the germline ends. The CDR3 runs to 13 residues. CDR3 sequence: CASSVEGDYGYTF. The CDR3 nucleotides are TGTGCCAGCAGCGTAGAAGGGGACTATGGCTACACCTTC. Full variable domain (rest looked up from reference TRBV9 and TRBJ1-2): DSGVTQTPKHLITATGQRVTLRCSPRSGDLSVYWYQQSLDQGLQFLIQYYNGEERAKGNILERFSAQQFPDLHSELNLSSLELGDSALYFCASSVEGDYGYTFGSGTRLTVV.

The chain carries TRBV28 and TRBJ1-5; D remains unclear. The V end lost 2 bases, the J end lost 5 bases, and 10 bases lay between the germline ends. The CDR3 totals 14 residues. Germline CDR1 MDHEN, CDR2 SYDVKM. As DNA, the CDR3 is TGTGCCAGCAGTTTAGGGCCAGACGATCAGCCCCAGCATTTT. As protein: CASSLGPDDQPQHF. Full variable domain (rest looked up from reference TRBV28 and TRBJ1-5): DVKVTQSSRYLVKRTGEKVFLECVQDMDHENMFWYRQDPGLGLRLIYFSYDVKMKEKGDIPEGYSVSREKKERFSLILESASTNQTSMYLCASSLGPDDQPQHFGDGTRLSIL.

V and J are TRBV29-1 and TRBJ2-5; TRBD2 agrees at 7 bases. Germline lookup yields CDR1 SQVTM and CDR2 ANQGSEA. V dropped 4 bases and J dropped 4; count of bases not matched to a gene: 12. The CDR3 runs 15 residues. The CDR3 loop is CSVVFIAGVGETQYF. CDR3 bases: TGCAGCGTTGTCTTTATCGCGGGGGTGGGAGAGACCCAGTACTTC.

The V call is TRBV6-5, the J call TRBJ1-6; TRBD1 is a possible D gene (5 bases). The V and J ends lost 7 bases and 8 bases respectively, with 15 bases between them. Germline assignment: CDR1 MNHEY and CDR2 SVGAGI. There are 14 residues in the CDR3. The chain's CDR3 is CASTKQGGDSPLHF. Here the CDR3 DNA reads TGTGCCAGCACCAAGCAGGGAGGGGATTCACCCCTCCACTTT.

The rearrangement uses TRBV19 and TRBJ2-2, with D possibly being TRBD1 (6 bases). Germline CDR1 LNHDA, CDR2 SQIVND (reference sequence). The CDR3 is 14 amino acids. V dropped 5 bases and J dropped 6 bases, with 13 bases sitting between them. The CDR3 protein is CASSWETGAGELFF. Here the CDR3 DNA reads TGTGCCAGTAGTTGGGAGACAGGTGCCGGGGAGCTGTTTTTT.

The rearrangement links TRBV12-5 to TRBJ1-2; a weak D match, TRBD1 (6 bases). This CDR3 is built from 15 residues. V lost 5 bases and J 3 bases, leaving 16 bases between the germline ends. Germline V gene sequence: CDR1 LGHNT, CDR2 FRNRAP. The CDR3 here is CASGTGQTAYYGYTF. CDR3 nucleotides: TGTGCTAGTGGTACCGGACAGACTGCCTACTATGGCTACACCTTC.

The chain links TRBV10-2 to TRBJ1-6, with D possibly matching TRBD1 (6 bases). The germline V gene has CDR1 WSHSY and CDR2 SAAADI. The CDR3 covers 18 residues. V lost 2 bases, J lost 0 bases, and 14 bases lay in between. The CDR3 DNA reads as TGCGCCAGCAGTGAGCTACCTACAGGGAGCTCCTATAATTCACCCCTCCACTTT. Translating it yields CASSELPTGSSYNSPLHF.

This chain's CDR3 is CASSYSTGGSETQYF. Here the CDR3 DNA reads TGTGCCAGCAGTTACTCTACAGGGGGCAGTGAGACCCAGTACTTC. The chain couples TRBV6-5 to TRBJ2-5; 9 bases match TRBD1. J lost 5 bases, V lost 0 bases, and 4 bases had no gene match. The CDR3 extends over 15 amino acids. From germline, CDR1 is MNHEY and CDR2 SVGAGI.

The chain couples TRBV25-1 to TRBJ1-1; perhaps TRBD1 as D (6 bases). This CDR3 comprises 13 residues. Trimming removed 8 bases at V and 3 bases at J, with 13 bases between. Looked up from germline, CDR1 is MGHDK and CDR2 is SYGVNS. CDR3 residues: CASRQVGDTEAFF. CDR3 in DNA: TGTGCCAGCCGACAGGTGGGGGACACTGAAGCTTTCTTT.

The V gene is TRBV19, the J gene TRBJ2-1; 10 nucleotides align to TRBD1. Germline CDR1 and CDR2: LNHDA and SQIVND (reference sequence). CDR3 length: 16 residues. The ends lost 1 base at V and 8 bases at J; junction bases unmatched: 8. CDR3 sequence reads: CASSIVPGTGDHEQFF. CDR3 nucleotides: TGTGCCAGTAGTATAGTCCCCGGGACAGGGGATCATGAGCAGTTCTTC.

The gene calls are TRBV28 and TRBJ1-5; 10 bases are a match to TRBD1. Losses at the gene ends were 7 bases for V and 4 bases for J; bases not matched to a gene: 7. The CDR3 contains 15 residues. Germline V gene lookup returns CDR1 MDHEN and CDR2 SYDVKM. CDR3 nucleotide sequence: TGTGCCAGCACTTCACCGGGACAGGGGAATCAGCCCCAGCATTTT. The encoded protein is CASTSPGQGNQPQHF. Full variable domain (outside the CDR3, taken from reference TRBV28 and TRBJ1-5): DVKVTQSSRYLVKRTGEKVFLECVQDMDHENMFWYRQDPGLGLRLIYFSYDVKMKEKGDIPEGYSVSREKKERFSLILESASTNQTSMYLCASTSPGQGNQPQHFGDGTRLSIL.

The chain carries TRBV18 and TRBJ1-2; 9 bases align to TRBD1. The V gene's germline CDR1 is KGHSH and CDR2 LQKENI. The V segment lost 4 bases and the J segment 0 bases; nucleotides outside the gene matches: 18. The CDR3 has 20 amino acids. The CDR3 DNA reads TGTGCCAGCTCACGAACGGGCCCACAGGGGGCGCTTAGACCTAACTATGGCTACACCTTC. Translated, it gives CASSRTGPQGALRPNYGYTF. Full variable domain (missing parts from reference TRBV18 and TRBJ1-2): NAGVMQNPRHLVRRRGQEARLRCSPMKGHSHVYWYRQLPEEGLKFMVYLQKENIIDESGMPKERFSAEFPKEGPSILRIQQVVRGDSAAYFCASSRTGPQGALRPNYGYTFGSGTRLTVV.

As DNA, the CDR3 is TGTGCCAGCAGCGTCCGACAGGGGTTTAGTGGAAACACCATATATTTT. Encoded protein: CASSVRQGFSGNTIYF. The chain uses TRBV9 and TRBJ1-3; TRBD1 aligns across 8 bases. Trimming cost V 2 bases and J 3 bases; bases outside gene matches: 7. Germline CDR1 SGDLS, CDR2 YYNGEE. This CDR3 is built from 16 residues. The variable domain in full, with the rest retrieved from reference TRBV9 and TRBJ1-3, is DSGVTQTPKHLITATGQRVTLRCSPRSGDLSVYWYQQSLDQGLQFLIQYYNGEERAKGNILERFSAQQFPDLHSELNLSSLELGDSALYFCASSVRQGFSGNTIYFGEGSWLTVV.

The chain uses TRBV19 and TRBJ2-2; the D gene is possibly TRBD1 (5 bases). Germline CDR1 is LNHDA and CDR2 is SQIVND (reference sequence). Deletions cut 5 bases from V and 9 bases from J, with 13 bases between. The CDR3 runs 13 residues. The CDR3 DNA reads TGTGCCAGTAGTTCCACAGGTACTAGGGAGCTGTTTTTT. Amino acids: CASSSTGTRELFF.

The CDR3 coding sequence is TGTGCCAGCAGCTTAGAGGATGGGGGAGGGCGGATGAACACTGAAGCTTTCTTT. Its translation: CASSLEDGGGRMNTEAFF. The gene calls are TRBV7-4 and TRBJ1-1, with D perhaps TRBD1 (5 bases). The V gene lost 1 base and the J gene lost 0 bases, with 18 bases spanning the gap. Germline CDR1 and CDR2: SGHVT and SQSDAQ. The CDR3 is made up of 18 amino acids.

The rearrangement uses TRBV5-6 and TRBJ1-5; D gene uncertain. This CDR3 region has 15 residues. From germline, CDR1 is SGHDT and CDR2 YYEEEE. The V and J ends lost 1 base and 6 bases respectively, with 14 bases between them. CDR3 sequence: CASSLSFIGSQPQHF. CDR3 bases: TGTGCCAGCAGCTTGTCCTTCATTGGGAGTCAGCCCCAGCATTTT.

The J gene is TRBJ2-7, the V gene TRBV21-1; the table's D call, TRBD1, was not checked against the DNA. TRBV21-1 is given as a pseudogene. This CDR3 comprises 14 residues. The CDR3 loop is CASSNRDRSYEQYV. CDR3 DNA: TGTGCCAGCAGCAACCGGGACAGGTCCTACGAGCAGTACGTC.

This chain connects TRBV7-9 to TRBJ2-4, with D unclear. Germline V lookup: CDR1 SEHNR, CDR2 FQNEAQ (reference sequence). V lost 5 bases and J 3 bases, leaving 11 bases between the germline ends. The CDR3 is 14 amino acids. CDR3 sequence (DNA): TGTGCCAGCAGCCTCCCCCGGTACAAAAACATTCAGTACTTC. Translated: CASSLPRYKNIQYF.

The rearrangement uses TRBV9 and TRBJ2-1; TRBD2 aligns across 14 bases. This CDR3 has 18 amino acids. V trimming: 2 bases; J trimming: 0 bases; junction bases outside the gene matches: 4. The germline gives CDR1 SGDLS, CDR2 YYNGEE. The CDR3 loop is CASSVRLAGGSSYNEQFF. CDR3 in DNA: TGTGCCAGCAGCGTTCGACTAGCGGGGGGGAGCTCCTACAATGAGCAGTTCTTC.

The chain joins TRBV7-9 to TRBJ2-7; 12 bases are shared with TRBD2. CDR3 length equals 16 residues. With 4 bases clipped from V and 6 bases from J, the junction kept 10 bases outside the gene matches. The germline V gene has CDR1 SEHNR and CDR2 FQNEAQ (reference sequence). The CDR3, as DNA: TGTGCCAGCAGCTCTACTGGACTAGCGGGACGTGGCGAGCAGTACTTC. It codes for CASSSTGLAGRGEQYF.

This rearrangement joins TRBV14 to TRBJ1-3; D may be TRBD1 (6 bases). Germline CDR1 is SGHDN and CDR2 is FVKESK. Trimming took 3 bases from V and 4 from J, leaving 16 bases between them. This CDR3 is 16 amino acids long. The CDR3: CASSQRPTGTGNTIYF. CDR3 coding DNA: TGTGCCAGCAGCCAGCGCCCAACAGGGACGGGAAACACCATATATTTT.